Listed below are T cell receptor beta chains from one sample, sequenced in a study of blood T cell repertoires in COVID-19. Using immunoSEQ multiplex PCR, the repertoire was profiled, and TCRdb retains in-frame clones only, with some absent. The data show fewer than 250,000 clones, with approximately 84% seen just once and approximately 5.1% held by the top ten. Sequenced material: peripheral blood. These receptors were taken from a woman in her seventies with active or convalescent COVID-19. CDR3s leave out the opening cysteine and the closing phenylalanine or tryptophan. Fields, in order: J gene, V gene, D gene, clone size, CDR3 protein. The D gene is left open where the match is weak. Only part of the rows carry a size: once, few, many, or a class if the clone is expanded.

J gene: TRBJ2-3; V gene: TRBV7-3; D gene: TRBD1; clone size: -; CDR3 protein: ASSPQGEPTDTQY
J gene: TRBJ2-1; V gene: TRBV5-1; D gene: -; clone size: -; CDR3 protein: ASSFDRDFYNEQF
J gene: TRBJ2-7; V gene: TRBV10-2; D gene: TRBD2; clone size: -; CDR3 protein: ASSEPGLALGHEQY
J gene: TRBJ2-1; V gene: TRBV2; D gene: TRBD2; clone size: few; CDR3 protein: ASSAIGRGSYNEQF
J gene: TRBJ1-1; V gene: TRBV24-1; D gene: -; clone size: -; CDR3 protein: ATRRTVPREAF
J gene: TRBJ2-7; V gene: TRBV2; D gene: TRBD1; clone size: -; CDR3 protein: ASRRQGIYEQY
J gene: TRBJ2-6; V gene: TRBV7-6; D gene: TRBD1; clone size: few; CDR3 protein: ASSTWTGLGANVLT
J gene: TRBJ2-2; V gene: TRBV6-5; D gene: TRBD1; clone size: -; CDR3 protein: AHTQGAGTGELF
J gene: TRBJ2-7; V gene: TRBV5-4; D gene: -; clone size: -; CDR3 protein: ASSLESSSYEQY
J gene: TRBJ1-2; V gene: TRBV28; D gene: TRBD1; clone size: -; CDR3 protein: ASSQTGDRLYGYT
J gene: TRBJ2-7; V gene: TRBV28; D gene: -; clone size: -; CDR3 protein: ATLTLRRSSRY
J gene: TRBJ1-5; V gene: TRBV6-6; D gene: -; clone size: -; CDR3 protein: ASSYRVGGGNQPQH
J gene: TRBJ2-1; V gene: TRBV5-1; D gene: -; clone size: -; CDR3 protein: ASSLEVGGTEQF
J gene: TRBJ1-2; V gene: TRBV7-9; D gene: -; clone size: once; CDR3 protein: ASSPRTGWDYGYT
J gene: TRBJ2-1; V gene: TRBV9; D gene: TRBD2; clone size: once; CDR3 protein: ASPVVRLARDNEQF
J gene: TRBJ1-5; V gene: TRBV10-3; D gene: -; clone size: -; CDR3 protein: AISEVQINQPQH
J gene: -; V gene: TRBV28; D gene: -; clone size: -; CDR3 protein: ASSFGLAFGYEQY
J gene: TRBJ2-1; V gene: TRBV5-1; D gene: -; clone size: -; CDR3 protein: ASKKTIAGPVNEQF
J gene: TRBJ2-1; V gene: TRBV10-2; D gene: TRBD1; clone size: -; CDR3 protein: ASIRTGDYNEQF
J gene: TRBJ1-1; V gene: TRBV7-6; D gene: -; clone size: -; CDR3 protein: ASSLQGGEAF
J gene: TRBJ2-2; V gene: TRBV18; D gene: -; clone size: many; CDR3 protein: ASSRGEYTGELF
J gene: TRBJ2-3; V gene: TRBV11-3; D gene: -; clone size: -; CDR3 protein: ASSAGGGPTDTQY
J gene: TRBJ2-3; V gene: TRBV7-9; D gene: -; clone size: -; CDR3 protein: ASSPKPPRVTQY
J gene: TRBJ1-4; V gene: TRBV6-6; D gene: -; clone size: -; CDR3 protein: ASKIRDTHEKLF
J gene: TRBJ2-3; V gene: TRBV2; D gene: -; clone size: -; CDR3 protein: ASSDRSGSTDTQY
J gene: TRBJ2-3; V gene: TRBV5-4; D gene: TRBD2; clone size: -; CDR3 protein: ASSGGLAGGPGTQY
J gene: TRBJ2-1; V gene: TRBV30; D gene: -; clone size: -; CDR3 protein: AWKYGSWDEQF
J gene: TRBJ1-2; V gene: TRBV5-5; D gene: TRBD1; clone size: -; CDR3 protein: ASSPRQGANGYT
J gene: TRBJ2-7; V gene: TRBV5-1; D gene: TRBD2; clone size: few; CDR3 protein: ASSRETSGSGGYEQY
J gene: TRBJ1-2; V gene: TRBV28; D gene: -; clone size: once; CDR3 protein: ASSLLKGGKGYT
J gene: TRBJ2-4; V gene: TRBV5-1; D gene: TRBD2; clone size: -; CDR3 protein: ASSLGLAGESAIQY
J gene: TRBJ2-7; V gene: TRBV29-1; D gene: -; clone size: -; CDR3 protein: SVGTGTYEQY
J gene: TRBJ2-2; V gene: TRBV20-1; D gene: TRBD1; clone size: -; CDR3 protein: SASFRQGASGELF
J gene: TRBJ1-4; V gene: TRBV7-9; D gene: TRBD1; clone size: -; CDR3 protein: ASSLTGVTNEKLF
J gene: TRBJ2-5; V gene: TRBV2; D gene: TRBD2; clone size: -; CDR3 protein: ASLGGGQETQY
J gene: TRBJ2-5; V gene: TRBV10-3; D gene: TRBD1; clone size: -; CDR3 protein: AISESGTGKQETQY
J gene: TRBJ2-1; V gene: TRBV7-3; D gene: TRBD2; clone size: once; CDR3 protein: ASSTGTRNEQF
J gene: TRBJ2-7; V gene: TRBV6-5; D gene: -; clone size: -; CDR3 protein: ASTPDSGVEQY
J gene: TRBJ2-1; V gene: TRBV27; D gene: TRBD1; clone size: once; CDR3 protein: ASSLRQGGNEQF
J gene: TRBJ2-1; V gene: TRBV9; D gene: TRBD2; clone size: -; CDR3 protein: ASALSGRANEQF
J gene: TRBJ1-1; V gene: TRBV12-3/TRBV12-4; D gene: TRBD1; clone size: few; CDR3 protein: ASSLRGLTEAF
J gene: TRBJ2-3; V gene: TRBV28; D gene: -; clone size: -; CDR3 protein: ASSLDSSRDTQY
J gene: TRBJ2-5; V gene: TRBV9; D gene: -; clone size: -; CDR3 protein: ASSVSLGGETQY
J gene: TRBJ2-2; V gene: TRBV28; D gene: TRBD1; clone size: -; CDR3 protein: ASSLFAQGASGELF
J gene: TRBJ1-2; V gene: TRBV6-5; D gene: TRBD1; clone size: -; CDR3 protein: ASRPDRDGYT